The T cell receptor beta chain described here comes from a study of OX40 agonist ivuxolimab in advanced cancers. Study information: Those enrolled were 80% to 85% male, with a mean age of about 66 years and ages from roughly 20 to 85.

CDR3 size: 15 residues. Germline lookup yields CDR1 SGDLS and CDR2 YYNGEE. The V and J ends lost 3 bases and 1 base respectively, with 14 bases between them. Study-wide points: Certain nonresponders likewise exhibited a low normalized T-cell clonal expansion.

Sequenced by immunoSEQ multiplex PCR; TCRdb stores in-frame clones only, minus some. The data hold approximately 31,000 clones, with about nine tenths observed a single time. This clone came up once. As yet, its antigen is unknown. The chain uses TRBV9 and TRBJ2-7; D remains ambiguous. The TCR comes from an adult with an advanced solid tumor such as melanoma, head and neck, liver or kidney cancer. The sample consisted of CD4+ or CD8+ T cells sorted from blood, taken in a trial of the OX40 agonist ivuxolimab. This CDR3 reads CASSAGGSSSYEQYF. DNA of the CDR3: TGTGCCAGCAGCGCCGGTGGCAGTTCATCCTACGAGCAGTACTTC.